This T cell receptor beta chain was documented in a study of cytomegalovirus exposure and HLA in healthy donors. Study in general: Earlier findings included 117 million unique TCR beta sequences obtained from 150 million to 200 million T cells. Study results and limitations: Trimming of TCR beta V- and J-genes showed a link, identified in a later analysis, to a missense DCLRE1C variant.

The study ran its PCR with 60 Vbeta and 13 Jbeta primers. Profiled with immunoSEQ multiplex PCR; TCRdb holds only in-frame clones, not every one. The sample shows about 130,000 clones, around 63% of them seen only once. With regard to this clone: The antigen is unknown.

This TCR was sampled from a human donor in good health. Sequenced material: PBMCs.

DNA for the CDR3: TGTGCCATCCTGCGGGATGGCCCACGGGACACCGGGGAGCTGTTTTTT. It encodes CAILRDGPRDTGELFF. This chain uses TRBV10-3 with TRBJ2-2; tentatively, D is TRBD2 (6 bases). The V and J ends lost 8 bases and 3 bases respectively, with 19 bases between them. Germline V gives CDR1 ENHRY, CDR2 SYGVKD. This CDR3 is 16 amino acids long.